Listed below are T cell receptor beta chains from one sample, sequenced in a study of shared clonotypes between healthy human individuals. Some clones are missing from TCRdb's copy, which holds only in-frame ones; the method was immunoSEQ multiplex PCR. The table records roughly 480,000 clones, about 80% of them present only once. Sequencing input: PBMCs. The receptors stem from a woman between 40 and 55 years old in good health. Some clones in this sample may be carry-over from other donors' samples. The conserved cysteine and the conserved F or W are not part of the CDR3 here. The order of the fields is V gene, J gene, CDR3 protein.

>TRBV6-1|TRBJ2-2
ASRTSVAATGELF
>TRBV30|TRBJ1-5
AWGDSEYSNQPQH
>TRBV15|TRBJ2-5
ATSRDGGLGETQY
>TRBV5-1|TRBJ2-5
ASSYVYGGQETQY
>TRBV18|TRBJ1-5
ASSPSSGSQPQH
>TRBV9|TRBJ2-7
ASSVSNGLAGEGYEQY
>TRBV7-9|TRBJ1-1
ASSLSEAF
>TRBV5-1|TRBJ1-1
ASSLLGGVTEAF
>TRBV5-1|TRBJ2-3
ASSLFSGEEDTQY
>TRBV7-9|TRBJ2-6
ASSTGTGKSSGANVLT
>TRBV6-5|TRBJ2-2
ASSSGNTGELF
>TRBV11-2|TRBJ2-7
ASSLPGEQY
>TRBV2|TRBJ2-3
ASSEALRGGVDTQY
>TRBV18|TRBJ2-3
ASSPTSGSTDTQY
>TRBV7-9|TRBJ2-7
ASSLGGFHEQY
>TRBV10-3|TRBJ1-5
AIRERQGDNQPQH
>TRBV23-1|-
ASSQWTSGSSYEQY
>TRBV11-2|TRBJ2-1
ASSLEGVLSYNEQF
>TRBV7-8|TRBJ2-1
ASSFSASSYNEQF
>TRBV7-3|TRBJ1-5
ASSLTLSVGQGLDQPQH